The source of this T cell receptor beta chain is a study of glioma-infiltrating T cells after dendritic cell vaccination. The study, taken as a whole, reports: Higher TCR clonality did not directly relate to longer survival.

Isocitrate dehydrogenase mutation was absent in all glioblastoma patients. The CDR3 is made up of 11 amino acids. The trim removed 6 bases at V and 8 bases at J, leaving 2 bases unmatched. The germline CDR1 and CDR2 sequences are SNHLY and FYNNEI. The method was immunoSEQ multiplex PCR; TCRdb's version includes in-frame clones alone and lacks a portion of them. The profile shows under 100,000 clones, 85% to 90% of them singletons. This clone has just a few counts. Its antigen remains unknown. This clonotype was sampled from a human donor with glioblastoma. This specimen consisted of blood, obtained before dendritic cell vaccination. V and J are TRBV2 and TRBJ1-2; 8 bases agree with TRBD1. The CDR3 loop is CASSRQGGYTF. CDR3 DNA sequence: TGTGCCAGCAGCCGACAGGGGGGCTACACCTTC.